The next 21 T cell receptor beta chains were all read from a single sample in a study of beta chain features in type 1 diabetes. TCRB transcripts that were expressed got sequenced, as all of the isolated RNA had been reverse transcribed. Sequencing used immunoSEQ multiplex PCR; TCRdb keeps in-frame clones, though not all of them. The sample contains 130,000 to 150,000 clones, roughly a tenth of which appear only once. The material sequenced was central memory CD4+ T cells from blood. The receptors originated from a man in his late teens or twenties in good health.

This clone was seen a few times. This rearrangement joins TRBV4-3 to TRBJ1-6; the match to TRBD1 covers 9 bases. Germline lookup yields CDR1 LGHNA and CDR2 YSLEER. V lost 0 bases, J lost 12 bases, and 6 bases stayed unmatched. This CDR3 comprises 15 residues. The CDR3 is CASSQDKGQGRPLHF. CDR3 nucleotide sequence: TGCGCCAGCAGCCAAGATAAGGGACAGGGAAGACCCCTCCACTTT.

This clone occurred a few times. V gene TRBV4-1 combines with J gene TRBJ2-5; tentative D call: TRBD2 (6 bases). The CDR3 loop spans 14 amino acids. V gave up 1 base and J gave up 5 bases, with 11 bases separating them. CDR1 and CDR2 (germline): MGHRA, YSYEKL. CDR3 in DNA: TGCGCCAGCAGCCAAGGACGGACTACTGAGACCCAGTACTTC. Translated: CASSQGRTTETQYF.

J is TRBJ2-1 and V is TRBV20-1, with TRBD1 identical over 7 bases. This CDR3 is 11 amino acids long. After removal of 6 bases from V and 10 bases from J, the junction contained 6 bases not matched to a gene. Germline V gives CDR1 DFQATT, CDR2 SNEGSKA (reference sequence). The CDR3 nucleotides are TGCAGTGCAACGACAGGGTACGAGCAGTTCTTC. Amino acids: CSATTGYEQFF.

This clone was counted ten times or more. CDR3 sequence: CASSFLIEQFF. As DNA, the CDR3 is TGTGCCAGCAGCTTCCTAATCGAGCAGTTCTTC. V and J are TRBV7-9 and TRBJ2-1, with D unresolved. CDR1 and CDR2 (germline): SEHNR, FQNEAQ (reference sequence). Trimming cost V 3 bases and J 10 bases, with 7 bases left between them. The CDR3 has 11 residues.

This clone was observed many times. V gene TRBV2 combines with J gene TRBJ1-6; 7 positions match TRBD1. Germline CDR1 and CDR2: SNHLY and FYNNEI. With 5 bases clipped from V and 7 bases from J, the junction kept 2 bases outside the gene matches. CDR3 size: 13 residues. CDR3 DNA sequence: TGTGCCAGCAGTCCGGGACAGAATTCACCCCTCCACTTT. Protein product: CASSPGQNSPLHF. Based on the CDR3 plus reference TRBV2 and TRBJ1-6, the full variable domain is EPEVTQTPSHQVTQMGQEVILRCVPISNHLYFYWYRQILGQKVEFLVSFYNNEISEKSEIFDDQFSVERPDGSNFTLKIRSTKLEDSAMYFCASSPGQNSPLHFGNGTRLTVT.

The chain uses TRBV29-1 and TRBJ2-1, with TRBD2 matching 10 bases. J was trimmed by 4 bases and V by 3 bases; bases with no gene match: 3. Germline lookup yields CDR1 SQVTM and CDR2 ANQGSEA. The CDR3 has 14 amino acids. The DNA for the CDR3 is TGCAGCGTTGAGGAACTAGCGGGGTACAATGAGCAGTTCTTC. This sequence encodes CSVEELAGYNEQFF.

This clone has only a few counts. The V and J genes are TRBV20-1 and TRBJ1-2; D gene ambiguous. With 6 bases removed from V and 8 bases from J, the gap between germline ends came to 10 bases. The CDR3 is 10 amino acids. CDR1 is DFQATT, CDR2 SNEGSKA, per germline (reference sequence). CDR3 amino acids: CSAPSRGYTF. In DNA form, the CDR3 reads TGCAGTGCGCCGTCTCGGGGCTACACCTTC.

V and J are TRBV5-1 and TRBJ2-3, with TRBD1 identical over 10 bases. After removal of 0 bases from V and 4 bases from J, the junction contained 2 bases not matched to a gene. Germline loops: CDR1 SGHRS, CDR2 YFSETQ. This CDR3 comprises 15 residues. The CDR3 sequence: CASSLGQGASDTQYF. CDR3 sequence (DNA): TGCGCCAGCAGCTTGGGACAGGGGGCATCAGATACGCAGTATTTT.

This clone has a handful of counts. The chain combines TRBV7-9 with TRBJ2-1; the match to TRBD1 covers 9 bases. Unmatched junction bases numbered 5, after V lost 7 bases and J lost 7 bases. The CDR3 has 13 amino acids. CDR1 and CDR2 (germline): SEHNR, FQNEAQ (reference sequence). CDR3 in amino acids: CASTRTGANEQFF. The CDR3, as DNA: TGTGCCAGCACCAGGACAGGGGCGAATGAGCAGTTCTTC.

In this sample, this clone turned up once. The rearrangement links TRBV4-3 to TRBJ1-2; 8 bases agree with TRBD1. Trimming took 6 bases from V and 8 from J; bases not matched to a gene: 2. The germline gives CDR1 LGHNA, CDR2 YSLEER. CDR3 length: 11 amino acids. The CDR3 DNA reads TGCGCCAGCAGTAGGGACAGGGGCTACACCTTC. Amino acids: CASSRDRGYTF.

V is TRBV7-8 and J is TRBJ2-3, with a possible D match to TRBD2 (6 bases). Germline CDR1 reads SGHVS; CDR2 reads FQNEAQ. This CDR3 region has 13 residues. With 4 bases removed from V and 4 bases from J, the gap between germline ends came to 9 bases. This CDR3 reads CASSWGEADTQYF. CDR3 DNA sequence: TGTGCCAGCAGCTGGGGGGAGGCAGATACGCAGTATTTT.

The genes are TRBV10-3 and TRBJ1-1; 11 nucleotides line up with TRBD1. CDR3 length: 14 residues. Germline lookup yields CDR1 ENHRY and CDR2 SYGVKD. Losses at the gene ends were 6 bases for V and 1 base for J; bases not matched to a gene: 1. The CDR3 here is CAIRGQGGNTEAFF. CDR3 bases: TGTGCCATCAGGGGACAGGGGGGGAACACTGAAGCTTTCTTT.

J is TRBJ1-5 and V is TRBV6-1, with TRBD1 matching over 8 bases. Germline CDR1 reads MNHNS; CDR2 reads SASEGT. The V gene end was trimmed by 3 bases and the J gene end by 1 base; junction bases not matched to a gene: 5. This CDR3 is 16 amino acids long. In nucleotides, the CDR3 is TGTGCCAGCAGTGATACGAGACAGGGGAGCAATCAGCCCCAGCATTTT. This gives the protein CASSDTRQGSNQPQHF.

This clone was counted between two and nine times. Other DNA sequences of this sample code for an identical CDR3. The chain links TRBV30 to TRBJ1-2; D possibly corresponds to TRBD1 (6 bases). Germline assignment: CDR1 GTSNPN and CDR2 SVGIG (reference sequence). CDR3 length: 13 amino acids. With 2 bases removed from V and 2 bases from J, the gap between germline ends came to 9 bases. The chain's CDR3 is CAWSKGENYGYTF. Here the CDR3 DNA reads TGTGCCTGGAGTAAGGGGGAAAACTATGGCTACACCTTC.

This clone was counted between two and nine times. The chain couples TRBV5-4 to TRBJ1-5; D remains ambiguous. The CDR3 consists of 17 residues. Germline V gene data show CDR1 as SGHNT and CDR2 as YYREEE (reference sequence). V shed 4 bases and J shed 3 bases, with 20 bases lying between them. DNA of the CDR3: TGTGCCAGCAGCCAAGGTGCGGGTTATAGAGACAATCAGCCCCAGCATTTT. It is translated as CASSQGAGYRDNQPQHF.

This clone was observed a few times. The rearrangement joins TRBV9 to TRBJ2-2; TRBD2 might be the D (6 bases). The CDR3 is 17 amino acids. V was shortened by 3 bases and J by 1 base, with 16 bases between the two germline ends. CDR1 SGDLS and CDR2 YYNGEE come from the germline V gene. As DNA, the CDR3 is TGTGCCAGCAGCGCTGCGGGGCTAGATAAGAACACCGGGGAGCTGTTTTTT. It encodes CASSAAGLDKNTGELFF.

This clone was counted at least ten times. The chain employs TRBV20-1 and TRBJ1-1; D unclear. The CDR3 runs to 11 residues. Looked up from germline, CDR1 is DFQATT and CDR2 is SNEGSKA (reference sequence). Trimming pared 5 bases from V and 8 bases from J, leaving 12 bases between. DNA for the CDR3: TGCAGTGCTGCGGGTCCCAGAGAAGCTTTCTTT. Amino acids: CSAAGPREAFF.

This clone turned up a few times. V and J are TRBV19 and TRBJ1-4, with D tentatively TRBD1 (5 bases). Germline V lookup: CDR1 LNHDA, CDR2 SQIVND (reference sequence). The V gene lost 6 bases and the J gene lost 8 bases, with 13 bases spanning the gap. The CDR3 contains 13 residues. The CDR3 DNA sequence: TGTGCCAGTAGAGGGGCCCAGGGCGAAAAACTGTTTTTT. Amino acid sequence: CASRGAQGEKLFF.

This clone has only a few counts. The chain couples TRBV4-1 to TRBJ2-5, with TRBD2 matching 8 bases. J was trimmed by 5 bases and V by 1 base; bases with no gene match: 9. Per germline, CDR1 MGHRA and CDR2 YSYEKL. The CDR3 consists of 16 residues. The CDR3 here is CASSQVVAGRRETQYF. The CDR3 DNA reads as TGCGCCAGCAGCCAAGTAGTAGCGGGGCGTAGGGAGACCCAGTACTTC.

The rearrangement links TRBV11-2 to TRBJ2-1, with 7 bases lining up with TRBD2. CDR3 length: 16 residues. Germline lookup yields CDR1 SGHAT and CDR2 FQNNGV. With V trimmed by 4 bases and J by 7 bases, 13 bases remained unmatched. Here the CDR3 reads CASSSTLAAYSNEQFF. The CDR3 bases are TGTGCCAGCAGCTCAACCCTAGCGGCCTACTCTAATGAGCAGTTCTTC.

In this sample, this clone turned up a few times. This chain uses TRBV7-6 with TRBJ1-4; D uncertain. The CDR3 is made up of 15 amino acids. V lost 5 bases and J 0 bases, leaving 10 bases between the germline ends. Germline V lookup: CDR1 SGHVS, CDR2 FNYEAQ. The CDR3 nucleotides are TGTGCCAGCAGCCCGAACAGAGCAACTAATGAAAAACTGTTTTTT. Translating it yields CASSPNRATNEKLFF.